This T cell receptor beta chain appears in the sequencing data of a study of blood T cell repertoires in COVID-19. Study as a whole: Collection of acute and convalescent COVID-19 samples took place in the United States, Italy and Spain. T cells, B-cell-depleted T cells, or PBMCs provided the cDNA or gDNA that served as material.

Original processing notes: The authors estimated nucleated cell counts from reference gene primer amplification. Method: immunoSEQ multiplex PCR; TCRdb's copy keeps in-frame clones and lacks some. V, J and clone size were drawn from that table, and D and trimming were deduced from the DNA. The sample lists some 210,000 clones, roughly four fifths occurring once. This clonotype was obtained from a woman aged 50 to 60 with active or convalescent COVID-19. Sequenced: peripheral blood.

The CDR3 sequence is CASSQDMDREYPLETLHF. CDR3 DNA sequence: TGCGCCAGCAGCCAAGATATGGACAGGGAATATCCCTTAGAGACCCTCCACTTT. The chain carries TRBV4-1 and TRBJ1-6, with 8 positions matching TRBD1. V was clipped by 0 bases and J by 14 bases; unmatched bases: 18. CDR3 length: 18 amino acids. Germline-derived CDR1 and CDR2 are MGHRA and YSYEKL.